The sequence of this TCR beta chain was determined in a study of blood T cell repertoires in COVID-19. Study-level information: The study drew acute and convalescent COVID-19 samples from the United States, Italy and Spain.

Original processing methods: It was from reference gene primer amplification that nucleated cell counts were estimated. This table comes from immunoSEQ multiplex PCR, and its TCRdb copy is limited to in-frame clones, with some not included. V and J calls and clone size are as listed in that table; D and trimming were resolved from the DNA. The data contain about 300,000 clones, just under 90% of them singletons. The CDR3 is made up of 16 amino acids. Germline loops: CDR1 SGHAT, CDR2 FQNNGV. Trimming took off 2 bases at V and 4 bases at J, with 17 bases between the two ends. What was sequenced was peripheral blood. The receptor comes from a woman aged 25 to 45 with COVID-19, enrolled during active disease. This chain uses TRBV11-2 with TRBJ1-1; possibly TRBD1 for D (5 bases). The CDR3 DNA reads as TGTGCCAGCAGCTTAAATCAGGGTTACGGCGCCACTGAAGCTTTCTTT. As protein: CASSLNQGYGATEAFF. Full variable domain (missing parts from reference TRBV11-2 and TRBJ1-1): EAGVAQSPRYKIIEKRQSVAFWCNPISGHATLYWYQQILGQGPKLLIQFQNNGVVDDSQLPKDRFSAERLKGVDSTLKIQPAKLEDSAVYLCASSLNQGYGATEAFFGQGTRLTVV.